This TCR beta chain was retrieved from a study of shared clonotypes between healthy human individuals. Study at large: Per donor, CD8 memory used one plate, CD8 naive used two, CD4 memory used three and CD4 naive used three.

Notes on this clone: Antigen unknown.

Findings and limits, study-wide: Four donors held approximately 5% of naive CD4 clonotypes in common.

This CDR3 has 13 residues. Per the germline V gene, CDR1 is SGHTA and CDR2 is FQGNSA. V lost 1 base, J lost 4 bases, and 6 bases lay in between. The table came from immunoSEQ multiplex PCR; TCRdb's copy has only in-frame clones and leaves some out. The sample holds 1.6 million or so clones, about 96% seen once. The source of this sequence is a man younger than 40 in good health. Sequencing used naive CD4+ T cells sorted from blood. The subset is: CD45RA+ positively selected. J is TRBJ2-3 and V is TRBV7-2; D is ambiguous. The chain's CDR3 is CASSLEVADTQYF. CDR3 in DNA: TGTGCCAGCAGCTTAGAAGTAGCAGATACGCAGTATTTT.